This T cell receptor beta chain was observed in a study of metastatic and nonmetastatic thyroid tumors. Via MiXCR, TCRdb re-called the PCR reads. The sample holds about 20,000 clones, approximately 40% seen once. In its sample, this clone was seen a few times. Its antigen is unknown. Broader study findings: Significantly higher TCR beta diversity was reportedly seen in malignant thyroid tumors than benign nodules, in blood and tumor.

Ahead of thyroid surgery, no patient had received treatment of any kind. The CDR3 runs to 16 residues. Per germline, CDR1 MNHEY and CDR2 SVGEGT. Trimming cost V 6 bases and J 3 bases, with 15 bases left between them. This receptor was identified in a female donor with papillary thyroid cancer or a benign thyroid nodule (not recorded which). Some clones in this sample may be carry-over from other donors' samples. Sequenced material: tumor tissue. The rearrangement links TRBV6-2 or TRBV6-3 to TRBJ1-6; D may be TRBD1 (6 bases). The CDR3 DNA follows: TGTGCCAGCAGCATCTCCGGGGGCAACTATAATTCACCCCTCCACTTT. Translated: CASSISGGNYNSPLHF.